The present T cell receptor (beta chain) was sequenced within a study of blood T cell repertoires in COVID-19. The overall study: Material from acute and convalescent COVID-19 was sourced from the United States, Italy and Spain. From T cells, B-cell-depleted T cells, or PBMCs came the material, which was cDNA or gDNA.

As handled by the study authors: Estimation of nucleated cell counts relied on the amplification of reference gene primers. This table comes from immunoSEQ multiplex PCR, and its TCRdb copy is limited to in-frame clones, with some not included. V, J and clone size reflect that table, while D and trimming were determined from the DNA. The sample has about 100,000 clones; around four fifths are singletons. From germline, CDR1 is SEHNR and CDR2 FQNEAQ (reference sequence). The CDR3 has 14 amino acids. V was clipped by 1 base and J by 6 bases, with 13 bases between them. This receptor was taken from a man between 65 and 80 years old with active or convalescent COVID-19. Material: peripheral blood. The genes are TRBV7-9 and TRBJ2-7, with D unclear. CDR3 in amino acids: CASSLVPQASEQYF. CDR3 nucleotides: TGTGCCAGCAGCTTAGTCCCCCAGGCAAGCGAGCAGTACTTC.